This T cell receptor beta chain was recovered during a study of OX40 agonist ivuxolimab in advanced cancers. Study outcomes and limitations: Low clonal expansion, among the lowest seen, marked partial responders at 0.1-3.0 mg/kg. At doses 0.1 to 3.0 mg/kg, CD4+ and CD8+ clones expanded. Mean expanded clone counts were higher in CD8+ than CD4+ T cells.

TCRdb keeps only in-frame clones here, not all; method: immunoSEQ multiplex PCR. In the table there are approximately 90,000 clones, around 90% of which are singletons. CDR3 length equals 20 residues. Unmatched junction bases numbered 16, after V lost 0 bases and J lost 4 bases. Germline assignment: CDR1 SGHNT and CDR2 YENEEA. There are a few counts of this clone. Its antigen is not known. The sequences come from CD4+ or CD8+ T cells sorted from blood, collected in a trial of the OX40 agonist ivuxolimab. The source of this sequence is an adult with an advanced solid tumor such as melanoma, head and neck, liver or kidney cancer. The chain employs TRBV11-3 and TRBJ2-3, with TRBD2 matching 10 bases. The CDR3 coding sequence is TGTGCCAGCAGCTTAGAGACGGCTAGCGGGAGAATCGGTTTTCCAGATACGCAGTATTTT. Amino acids: CASSLETASGRIGFPDTQYF.